Included here is one T cell receptor beta chain sequence, with context. What it binds is unknown. This entry belongs to a study of cytomegalovirus exposure and HLA in healthy donors. This CDR3 region has 14 residues. Germline V CDR1 and CDR2: SEHNR, FQNEAQ (reference sequence). V lost 0 bases and J lost 6; bases outside the gene matches: 1. Study results and caveats: More clonal expansion characterized HLA-associated TCR beta chains than equally common others in a later analysis.

The PCR contained 60 Vbeta and 13 Jbeta primers. Method: immunoSEQ multiplex PCR; TCRdb's copy keeps in-frame clones and lacks some. The repertoire holds about 170,000 clones, with around 77% as singletons. The specimen sequenced was PBMCs. The rearrangement joins TRBV7-9 to TRBJ1-2; 10 nucleotides match TRBD1. This receptor was obtained from a woman aged 30 to 39 in good health and CMV-seropositive. For the CDR3, the DNA is TGTGCCAGCAGCTTAGCGGGACAGGGGAATGGCTACACCTTC. This gives the protein CASSLAGQGNGYTF. The full variable domain, its missing parts supplied by reference TRBV7-9 and TRBJ1-2, is DTGVSQNPRHKITKRGQNVTFRCDPISEHNRLYWYRQTLGQGPEFLTYFQNEAQLEKSRLLSDRFSAERPKGSFSTLEIQRTEQGDSAMYLCASSLAGQGNGYTFGSGTRLTVV.